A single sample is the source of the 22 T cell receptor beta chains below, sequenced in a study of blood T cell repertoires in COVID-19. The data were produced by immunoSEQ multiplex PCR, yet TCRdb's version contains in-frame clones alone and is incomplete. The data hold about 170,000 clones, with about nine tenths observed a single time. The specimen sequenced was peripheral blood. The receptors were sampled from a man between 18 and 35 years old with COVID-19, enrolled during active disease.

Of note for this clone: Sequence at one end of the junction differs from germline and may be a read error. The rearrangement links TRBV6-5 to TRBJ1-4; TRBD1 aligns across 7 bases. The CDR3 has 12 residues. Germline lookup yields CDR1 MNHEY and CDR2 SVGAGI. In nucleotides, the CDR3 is TGTGCCGGCCGGGACAGTAATGAAAAACTGCTTTTT. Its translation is CAGRDSNEKLLF.

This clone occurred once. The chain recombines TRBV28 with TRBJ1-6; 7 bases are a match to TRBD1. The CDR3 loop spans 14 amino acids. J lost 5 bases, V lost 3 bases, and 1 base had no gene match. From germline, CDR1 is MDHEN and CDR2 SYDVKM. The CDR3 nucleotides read TGTGCCAGCAGTTTCGGACAGGATAATTCACCCCTCCACTTT. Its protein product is CASSFGQDNSPLHF.

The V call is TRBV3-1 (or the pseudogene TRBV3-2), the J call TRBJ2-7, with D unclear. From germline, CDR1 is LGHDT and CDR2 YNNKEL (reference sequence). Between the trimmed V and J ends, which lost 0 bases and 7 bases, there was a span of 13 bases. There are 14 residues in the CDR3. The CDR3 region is CASSQDGTPREQYF. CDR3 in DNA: TGTGCCAGCAGCCAAGATGGTACTCCCAGGGAGCAGTACTTC.

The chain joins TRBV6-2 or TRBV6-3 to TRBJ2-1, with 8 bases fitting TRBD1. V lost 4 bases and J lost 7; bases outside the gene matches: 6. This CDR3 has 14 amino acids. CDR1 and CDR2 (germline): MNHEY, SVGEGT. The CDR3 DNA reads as TGTGCCAGCAGTTGGGACAGGCTGTCAAATGAGCAGTTCTTC. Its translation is CASSWDRLSNEQFF.

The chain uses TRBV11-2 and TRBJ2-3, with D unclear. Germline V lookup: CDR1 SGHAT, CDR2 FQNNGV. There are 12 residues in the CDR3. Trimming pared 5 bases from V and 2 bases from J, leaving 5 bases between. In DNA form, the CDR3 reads TGTGCCAGCAGCCAAATCACAGATACGCAGTATTTT. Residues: CASSQITDTQYF.

In nucleotides, the CDR3 is TGCAGTGCTAGTAGTTACAGGGGGCGCCTGTGGATGAACACTGAAGCTTTCTTT. As protein: CSASSYRGRLWMNTEAFF. The chain uses TRBV20-1 and TRBJ1-1, with 9 bases matching TRBD1. CDR3 size: 18 residues. The V segment lost 3 bases and the J segment 0 bases; nucleotides outside the gene matches: 14. Germline V gene lookup returns CDR1 DFQATT and CDR2 SNEGSKA (reference sequence).

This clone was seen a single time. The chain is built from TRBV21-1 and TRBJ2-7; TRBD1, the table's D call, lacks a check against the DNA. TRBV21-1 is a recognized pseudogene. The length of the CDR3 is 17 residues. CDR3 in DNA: TGTGCCAGCAGCAAGGGGACAGGGGGCACAAACTCCTACGAGCAGTACTTC. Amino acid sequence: CASSKGTGGTNSYEQYF.

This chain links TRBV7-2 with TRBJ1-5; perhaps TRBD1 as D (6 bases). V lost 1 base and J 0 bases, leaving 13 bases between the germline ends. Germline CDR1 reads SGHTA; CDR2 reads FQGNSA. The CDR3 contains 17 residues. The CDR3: CASSLVGGPYSNQPQHF. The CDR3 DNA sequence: TGTGCCAGCAGCTTAGTCGGGGGGCCTTATAGCAATCAGCCCCAGCATTTT. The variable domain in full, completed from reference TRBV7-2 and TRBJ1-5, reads GAGVSQSPSNKVTEKGKDVELRCDPISGHTALYWYRQSLGQGLEFLIYFQGNSAPDKSGLPSDRFSAERTGGSVSTLTIQRTQQEDSAVYLCASSLVGGPYSNQPQHFGDGTRLSIL.

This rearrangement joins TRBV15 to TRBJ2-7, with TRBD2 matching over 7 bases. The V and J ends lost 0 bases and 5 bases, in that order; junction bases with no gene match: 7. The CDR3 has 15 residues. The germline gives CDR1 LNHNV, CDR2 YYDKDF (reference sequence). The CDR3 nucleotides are TGTGCCACCAGCAGAGATCGAGGGACTATCAACGAGCAGTACTTC. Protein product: CATSRDRGTINEQYF.

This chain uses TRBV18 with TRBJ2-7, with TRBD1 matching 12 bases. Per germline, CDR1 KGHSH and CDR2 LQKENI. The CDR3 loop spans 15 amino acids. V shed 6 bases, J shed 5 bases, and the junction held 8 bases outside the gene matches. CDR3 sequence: CASSPGTGGPDEQYF. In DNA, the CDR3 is TGTGCCAGCTCCCCTGGGACAGGGGGCCCGGACGAGCAGTACTTC.

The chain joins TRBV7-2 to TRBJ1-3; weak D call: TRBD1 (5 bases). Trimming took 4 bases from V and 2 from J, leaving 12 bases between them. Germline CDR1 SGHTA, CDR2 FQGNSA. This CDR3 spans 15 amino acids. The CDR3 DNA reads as TGTGCCAGCAGCTATGAGACAGTTACTGGAAACACCATATATTTT. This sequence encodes CASSYETVTGNTIYF.

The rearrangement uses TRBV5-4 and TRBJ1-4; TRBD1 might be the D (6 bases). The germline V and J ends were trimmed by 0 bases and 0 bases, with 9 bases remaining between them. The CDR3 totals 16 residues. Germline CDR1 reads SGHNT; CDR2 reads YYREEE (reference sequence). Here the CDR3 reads CASSLDRVTTNEKLFF. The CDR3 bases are TGTGCCAGCAGCTTGGACAGGGTGACAACTAATGAAAAACTGTTTTTT.

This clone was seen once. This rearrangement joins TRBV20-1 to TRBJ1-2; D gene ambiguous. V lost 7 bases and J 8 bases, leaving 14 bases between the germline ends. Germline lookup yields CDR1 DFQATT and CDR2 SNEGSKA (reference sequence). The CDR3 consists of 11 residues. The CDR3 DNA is TGCAGTGAGAGACATAGACGCGGCTACACCTTC. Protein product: CSERHRRGYTF.

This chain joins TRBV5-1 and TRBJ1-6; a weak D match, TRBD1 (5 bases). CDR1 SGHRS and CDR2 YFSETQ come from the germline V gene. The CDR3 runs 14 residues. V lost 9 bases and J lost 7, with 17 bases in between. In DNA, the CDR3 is TGCGCCACCAAGGTGGGGCAGGGCAATTCACCCCTCCACTTT. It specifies CATKVGQGNSPLHF.

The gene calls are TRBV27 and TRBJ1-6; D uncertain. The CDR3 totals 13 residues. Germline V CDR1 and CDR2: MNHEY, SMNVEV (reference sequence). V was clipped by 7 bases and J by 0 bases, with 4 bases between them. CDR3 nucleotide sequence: TGTGCCAGCACTAGCTCCTATAATTCACCCCTCCACTTT. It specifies CASTSSYNSPLHF.

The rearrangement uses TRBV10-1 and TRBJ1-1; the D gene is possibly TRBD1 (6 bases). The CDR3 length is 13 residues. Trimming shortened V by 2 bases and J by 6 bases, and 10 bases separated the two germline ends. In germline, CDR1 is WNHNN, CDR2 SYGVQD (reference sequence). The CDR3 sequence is CASSEGSGAEAFF. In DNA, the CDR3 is TGCGCCAGCAGTGAGGGGTCAGGGGCTGAAGCTTTCTTT.

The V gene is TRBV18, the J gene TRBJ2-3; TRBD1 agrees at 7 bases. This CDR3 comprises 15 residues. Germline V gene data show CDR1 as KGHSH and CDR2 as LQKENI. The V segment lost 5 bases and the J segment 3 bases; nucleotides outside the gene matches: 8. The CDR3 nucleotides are TGTGCCAGCTCATTGACAGGGTTGTTGACAGATACGCAGTATTTT. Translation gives CASSLTGLLTDTQYF.

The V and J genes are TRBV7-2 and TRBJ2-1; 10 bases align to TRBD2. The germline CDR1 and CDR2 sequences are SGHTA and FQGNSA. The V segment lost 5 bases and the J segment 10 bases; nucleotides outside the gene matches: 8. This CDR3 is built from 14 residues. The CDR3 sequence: CASSPGTSAEEQFF. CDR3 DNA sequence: TGTGCCAGCAGCCCCGGGACTAGCGCGGAAGAGCAGTTCTTC.

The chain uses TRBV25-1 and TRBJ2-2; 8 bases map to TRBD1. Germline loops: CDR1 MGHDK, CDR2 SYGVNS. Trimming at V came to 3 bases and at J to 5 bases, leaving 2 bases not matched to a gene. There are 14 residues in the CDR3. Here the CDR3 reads CASSDRGQTGELFF. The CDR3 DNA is TGTGCCAGCAGTGACAGGGGGCAAACCGGGGAGCTGTTTTTT.

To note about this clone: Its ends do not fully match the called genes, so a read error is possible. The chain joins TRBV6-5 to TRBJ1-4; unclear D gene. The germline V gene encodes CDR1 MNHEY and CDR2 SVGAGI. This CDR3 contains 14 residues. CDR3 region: CASSLGSMGEKLLF. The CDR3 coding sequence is TGTGCCAGCAGTCTGGGCAGTATGGGAGAAAAACTGCTTTTT.

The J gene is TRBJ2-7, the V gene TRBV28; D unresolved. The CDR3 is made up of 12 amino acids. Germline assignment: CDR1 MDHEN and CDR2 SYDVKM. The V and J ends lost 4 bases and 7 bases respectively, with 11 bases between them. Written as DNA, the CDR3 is TGTGCCAGCAGTTCGAACTCGAGGGAGCAGTACTTC. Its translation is CASSSNSREQYF.

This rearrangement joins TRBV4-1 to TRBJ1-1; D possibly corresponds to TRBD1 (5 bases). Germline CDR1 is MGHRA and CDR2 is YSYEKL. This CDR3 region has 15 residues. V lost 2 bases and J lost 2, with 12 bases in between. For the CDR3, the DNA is TGCGCCAGCAGCCAACCACGACAGCGTAACACTGAAGCTTTCTTT. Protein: CASSQPRQRNTEAFF.